This entry features one T cell receptor (beta chain) sequence. Its antigen is currently unknown. Division of CD4+ cells produced a CD45RA+ naive subset and a CD45RA-negative memory subset. The data were obtained in a study of shared clonotypes between healthy human individuals. Broader study findings: Generally, naive subsets came out with larger estimated richness than memory subsets. Shared clonotypes: about 4.6% naive CD4, around 3.7% naive CD8, roughly 2.4% memory CD4, about 0.4% memory CD8.

Germline V CDR1 and CDR2: SGHRS, YFSETQ. Trimming cost V 4 bases and J 6 bases, with 14 bases left between them. The CDR3 is 13 amino acids. TCRdb's table, derived via immunoSEQ multiplex PCR, lists solely in-frame clones and lacks some. The sample consists of nearly 1 million clones, 76% of them appearing once. The rearrangement uses TRBV5-1 and TRBJ2-7; weak D call: TRBD2 (6 bases). This receptor was identified in a man between 18 and 29 years old in good health. The material sequenced was memory CD4+ T cells sorted from blood. Subset described: CD45RA-negative fraction. In DNA, the CDR3 is TGCGCCAGCAGCCCAGGGACTTCAGGCGAGCAGTACTTC. Its translation is CASSPGTSGEQYF.